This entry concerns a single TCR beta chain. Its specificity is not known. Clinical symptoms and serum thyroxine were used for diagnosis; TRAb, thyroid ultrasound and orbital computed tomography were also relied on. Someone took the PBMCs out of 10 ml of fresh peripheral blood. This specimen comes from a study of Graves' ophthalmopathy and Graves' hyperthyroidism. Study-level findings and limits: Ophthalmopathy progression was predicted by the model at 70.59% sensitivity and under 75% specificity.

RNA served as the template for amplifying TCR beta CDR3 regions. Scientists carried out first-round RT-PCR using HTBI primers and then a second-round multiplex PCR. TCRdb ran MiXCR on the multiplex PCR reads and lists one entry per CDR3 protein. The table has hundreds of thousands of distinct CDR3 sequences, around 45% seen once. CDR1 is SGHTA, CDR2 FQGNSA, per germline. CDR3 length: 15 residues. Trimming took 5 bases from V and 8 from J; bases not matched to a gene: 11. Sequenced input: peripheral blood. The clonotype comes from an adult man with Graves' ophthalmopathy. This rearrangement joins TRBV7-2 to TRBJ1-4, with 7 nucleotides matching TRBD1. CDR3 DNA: TGTGCCAGCAGCCAACCGAGACAGACAGGGGAAAAACTGTTTTTT. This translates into CASSQPRQTGEKLFF.